This TCR beta chain was recovered during a study of blood T cells in healthy people across ages. On this clonotype itself: The germline gene is not matched at one end of the junction; a read error may be the cause.

With a J-beta primer mix and a sample-barcoded 5' primer, a second PCR ran 7 to 11 cycles. The template-switch adaptor was a 5' adaptor with 12 random nucleotides. It tagged each cDNA molecule. Every sample returned 3 million or more CDR3-containing paired-end reads. TCRdb passed the 5' RACE reads through MiXCR, listing each CDR3 protein once. Here the sample spans 730,000 or so distinct CDR3 sequences, roughly 41% being singletons. The CDR3 is 15 amino acids. Germline lookup yields CDR1 SGHDN and CDR2 FVKESK. The sequence was collected from a man older than 75 in good health. Sequencing was done on a sample of blood. The rearrangement uses TRBV14 and TRBJ2-6; either TRBD1 or TRBD2 may supply D (5 bases each). The CDR3 loop is CASSHGGSGADVLTF. The CDR3 nucleotides read TGTGCCAGCAGCCACGGTGGCTCCGGGGCCGACGTCCTGACTTTC.